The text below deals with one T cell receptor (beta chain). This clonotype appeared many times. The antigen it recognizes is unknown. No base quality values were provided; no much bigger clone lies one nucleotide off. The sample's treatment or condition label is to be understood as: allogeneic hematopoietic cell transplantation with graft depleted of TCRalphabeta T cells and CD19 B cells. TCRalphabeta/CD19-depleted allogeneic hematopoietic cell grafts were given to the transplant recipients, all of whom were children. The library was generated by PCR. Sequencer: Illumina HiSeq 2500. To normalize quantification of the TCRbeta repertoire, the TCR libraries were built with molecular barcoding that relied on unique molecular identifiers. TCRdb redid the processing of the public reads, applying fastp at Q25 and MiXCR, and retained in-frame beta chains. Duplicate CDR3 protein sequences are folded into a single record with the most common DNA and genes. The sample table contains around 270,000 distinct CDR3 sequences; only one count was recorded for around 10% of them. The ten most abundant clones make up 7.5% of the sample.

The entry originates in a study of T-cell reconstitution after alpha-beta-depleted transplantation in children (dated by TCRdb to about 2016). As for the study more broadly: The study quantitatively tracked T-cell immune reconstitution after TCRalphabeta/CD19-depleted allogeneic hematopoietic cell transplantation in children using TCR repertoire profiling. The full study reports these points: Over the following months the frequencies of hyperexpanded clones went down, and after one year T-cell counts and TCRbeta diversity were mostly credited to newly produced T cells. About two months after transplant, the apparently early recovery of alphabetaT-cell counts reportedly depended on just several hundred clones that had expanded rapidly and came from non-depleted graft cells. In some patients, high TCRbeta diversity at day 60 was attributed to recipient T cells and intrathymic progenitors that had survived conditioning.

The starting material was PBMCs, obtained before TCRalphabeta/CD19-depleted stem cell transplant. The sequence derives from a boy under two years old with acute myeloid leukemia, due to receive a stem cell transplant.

The CDR3 sequence is CASSLRNVRRGFNYGYTF. The DNA is as follows: TGTGCCAGCAGCTTAAGGAATGTACGCAGGGGATTTAACTATGGCTACACCTTC. The rearrangement joined TRBV11-2 to TRBJ1-2; a weak D assignment points to TRBD1 (6 bases agree). From the cysteine through the phenylalanine, the CDR3 covers 18 amino acids. Left in the record is the CDR3 DNA by itself, 54 bases read in frame from the first base. The germline V gene provides CDR1 SGHAT and CDR2 FQNNGV. V was cut back by 2 bases and J by 1 base, leaving a gap of 20 bases between them.